The 14 T cell receptor beta chains below all came from one sample that was sequenced in a study of control samples from healthy donors and cancer patients. Produced via immunoSEQ multiplex PCR; TCRdb's table is partial and in-frame only. Seen here are around 190,000 clones, around 87% observed once, and the top ten hold 1.2% to 1.5%. The sequencing input was blood. These receptor sequences come from a woman aged 45-59 years in good health.

This chain joins TRBV6-2 or TRBV6-3 and TRBJ2-7, with 7 bases lining up with TRBD1. The CDR3 consists of 16 residues. V shed 2 bases and J 1 base; nucleotides not matched to a gene: 8. The V gene's germline CDR1 is MNHEY and CDR2 SVGEGT. As DNA, the CDR3 is TGTGCCAGCAGTTACCGTCCCGGGACAGCTTCCTACGAGCAGTACTTC. Protein product: CASSYRPGTASYEQYF.

The chain carries TRBV19 and TRBJ1-2, with D uncertain. Germline V CDR1 and CDR2: LNHDA, SQIVND (reference sequence). The CDR3 sequence is 13 residues long. The V and J ends lost 0 bases and 4 bases respectively, with 6 bases between them. The CDR3 is CASSIDSSYGYTF. In DNA form, the CDR3 reads TGTGCCAGTAGTATAGACTCGTCCTATGGCTACACCTTC.

In DNA form, the CDR3 reads TGTGCCAGTAGGCTCGCGGAGGGGGTGGAAACTGAAGCTTTCTTT. It encodes CASRLAEGVETEAFF. The chain links TRBV19 to TRBJ1-1; tentative D call: TRBD1 (6 bases). Between the trimmed V and J ends, which lost 6 bases and 5 bases, there was a span of 19 bases. This CDR3 contains 15 residues. CDR1 LNHDA and CDR2 SQIVND come from the germline V gene (reference sequence).

The rearrangement joins TRBV9 to TRBJ2-7; 10 nucleotides align to TRBD2. This CDR3 spans 14 amino acids. Trimming at V came to 1 base and at J to 6 bases, leaving 4 bases not matched to a gene. Per germline, CDR1 SGDLS and CDR2 YYNGEE. The DNA of the CDR3 is TGTGCCAGCAGCGTAACCTGGACTAGCGGCGAGCAGTACTTC. Protein sequence: CASSVTWTSGEQYF.

The chain uses TRBV28 and TRBJ2-3; TRBD2 aligns across 9 bases. The CDR3 consists of 16 residues. With 3 bases clipped from V and 2 bases from J, the junction kept 6 bases outside the gene matches. The V gene's germline CDR1 is MDHEN and CDR2 SYDVKM. Here the CDR3 DNA reads TGTGCCAGCAGTTTTCCCCTAGCGGGGACCACAGATACGCAGTATTTT. Translating it yields CASSFPLAGTTDTQYF.

The V gene is TRBV10-3, the J gene TRBJ2-2; either TRBD1 or TRBD2 may supply D (6 bases each). This CDR3 has 18 residues. Trimming left V 4 bases short and J 0 bases short, with 18 bases between. Germline values: CDR1 ENHRY, CDR2 SYGVKD. The CDR3 nucleotides are TGTGCCATCAGTGCGCTCAGGGGTGGGGGGTCGAACACCGGGGAGCTGTTTTTT. It specifies CAISALRGGGSNTGELFF.

This sequence joins TRBV4-2 and TRBJ1-4; 11 nucleotides line up with TRBD1. The germline CDR1 and CDR2 sequences are LGHNA and YNFKEQ. V lost 4 bases, J lost 7 bases, and 8 bases stayed unmatched. The CDR3 sequence is 16 residues long. The CDR3 sequence is CASSRGTGGFGEKLFF. CDR3 DNA sequence: TGTGCCAGCAGCCGCGGGACAGGGGGATTTGGTGAAAAACTGTTTTTT.

The rearrangement joins TRBV3-1 (or the pseudogene TRBV3-2) to TRBJ1-1, with a tentative D call TRBD1 (5 bases). Between the trimmed V and J ends, which lost 3 bases and 4 bases, there was a span of 15 bases. Germline CDR1 reads LGHDT; CDR2 reads YNNKEL (reference sequence). CDR3 length equals 15 residues. The CDR3 loop is CASSQTGPEGTEAFF. The DNA of the CDR3 is TGTGCCAGCAGCCAGACGGGACCTGAGGGCACTGAAGCTTTCTTT.

The chain is built from TRBV14 and TRBJ1-1; D possibly corresponds to TRBD1 (5 bases). The germline V gene encodes CDR1 SGHDN and CDR2 FVKESK. With 6 bases removed from V and 4 bases from J, the gap between germline ends came to 15 bases. The CDR3 runs 14 residues. The CDR3 nucleotides read TGTGCCAGCAGACGGACTGGCGGGGGCACTGAAGCTTTCTTT. Translated, it gives CASRRTGGGTEAFF.

This clone has a handful of counts. The V call is TRBV6-4, the J call TRBJ2-3, with TRBD2 matching over 12 bases. CDR3 length: 16 residues. V trimming: 5 bases; J trimming: 4 bases; junction bases outside the gene matches: 7. Germline CDR1 and CDR2: MRHNA and SNTAGT. Here the CDR3 reads CASSLFLAGGPDTQYF. For the CDR3, the DNA is TGTGCCAGCAGTTTATTCCTAGCGGGAGGGCCAGATACGCAGTATTTT.

The V gene is TRBV10-3, the J gene TRBJ2-3, with 7 bases aligning to TRBD1. Germline assignment: CDR1 ENHRY and CDR2 SYGVKD. V was clipped by 10 bases and J by 0 bases; unmatched bases: 10. The CDR3 is 15 amino acids. The CDR3 loop reads CATLQGPLSTDTQYF. The CDR3 region has the DNA TGTGCCACCCTACAGGGGCCCCTGAGCACAGATACGCAGTATTTT.

This chain links TRBV3-1 (or the pseudogene TRBV3-2) with TRBJ1-4; D gene ambiguous. V was clipped by 1 base and J by 2 bases, with 8 bases between them. The germline V gene encodes CDR1 LGHDT and CDR2 YNNKEL (reference sequence). This CDR3 is built from 15 residues. DNA of the CDR3: TGTGCCAGCAGCCAAGGGTCCCGGACTAATGAAAAACTGTTTTTT. Protein product: CASSQGSRTNEKLFF.

This rearrangement joins TRBV10-3 to TRBJ2-1, with 8 nucleotides matching TRBD2. Germline V lookup: CDR1 ENHRY, CDR2 SYGVKD. V shed 8 bases, J shed 8 bases, and the junction held 14 bases outside the gene matches. The CDR3 spans 15 residues. This CDR3 is CAIAGREGGVHEQFF. DNA for the CDR3: TGTGCCATCGCGGGCCGGGAGGGCGGAGTCCATGAGCAGTTCTTC.

This CDR3 reads CASSPIAKNIQYF. In nucleotides, the CDR3 is TGTGCCAGCAGCCCGATAGCCAAAAACATTCAGTACTTC. The chain recombines TRBV2 with TRBJ2-4, with D unclear. V lost 6 bases and J lost 0, with 6 bases in between. CDR3 length: 13 residues. Germline assignment: CDR1 SNHLY and CDR2 FYNNEI. Combining the CDR3 with reference TRBV2 and TRBJ2-4 gives the whole variable domain EPEVTQTPSHQVTQMGQEVILRCVPISNHLYFYWYRQILGQKVEFLVSFYNNEISEKSEIFDDQFSVERPDGSNFTLKIRSTKLEDSAMYFCASSPIAKNIQYFGAGTRLSVL.